A selection of T cell receptor beta chains follows, all from one sample in a study of blood T cell repertoires in COVID-19. The method was immunoSEQ multiplex PCR; TCRdb's version includes in-frame clones alone and lacks a portion of them. The sample consists of more than 70,000 clones, 90% of them appearing once. What was sequenced was peripheral blood. These receptors were taken from a woman of 80 years or more with acute or convalescent COVID-19. CDR3s leave out the opening cysteine and the closing phenylalanine or tryptophan. The D gene is left open where the match is weak.

d_call	v_call	cdr3_length	j_call	cdr3_aa
TRBD1	TRBV10-3	11	TRBJ1-2	AIRPGTGGSYT
NA	TRBV5-1	12	TRBJ1-2	ASSSPGVEYGYT
NA	TRBV28	14	TRBJ2-3	ASSPPGTPRGDTQY
TRBD2	TRBV3-1/TRBV3-2	12	TRBJ2-7	ASSGGLAGTEQY
NA	TRBV7-2	11	TRBJ2-5	ASSEIVSETQY
TRBD1	TRBV28	12	TRBJ1-6	ASSSYRGSSPLH
NA	TRBV11-2	13	TRBJ2-7	ASSLGRTDPYEQY
NA	TRBV27	12	TRBJ1-3	ASSLTDTGNTIY
NA	TRBV29-1	12	TRBJ2-3	SVEASVGTDTQY
TRBD1	TRBV3-1/TRBV3-2	14	TRBJ1-4	ASSQAQGVANEKLF
TRBD2	TRBV11-2	15	TRBJ2-3	ASSLELRRGVADTQY
NA	TRBV7-2	12	TRBJ1-2	ASSLQGTNYGYT
TRBD2	TRBV7-9	11	TRBJ2-1	ASSLGLADEQF
TRBD1	TRBV6-6	14	TRBJ2-5	ASSYSTGGGQETQY
TRBD2	TRBV4-1	14	TRBJ2-1	ASSQGLAGGYNEQF
NA	TRBV9	14	TRBJ2-5	ASSVAGGSAQETQY
NA	TRBV9	13	TRBJ2-3	ASSVGGRGTDTQY
NA	TRBV2	10	TRBJ2-7	ASSADIREQY
TRBD1	TRBV5-1	12	TRBJ2-7	ASSLTGGIYEQY
NA	TRBV19	12	TRBJ1-2	ASSIAGDRFGYT
NA	TRBV9	13	TRBJ2-2	ASSGVVRNTGELF
TRBD2	TRBV5-4	14	TRBJ2-5	ASSLERLAGKETQY
NA	TRBV11-2	14	TRBJ1-6	ASRNNLRGNNSPLH
NA	TRBV19	13	TRBJ1-4	ASSRRTATNEKLF
NA	TRBV11-3	10	TRBJ2-2	ASSRGAGELF
TRBD1	TRBV5-1	13	TRBJ1-4	ASSPTGAKNEKLF
TRBD1	TRBV19	13	TRBJ2-7	ASSVQGARSYEQY
NA	TRBV5-8	13	TRBJ2-3	ASIQGLPVGDTQY
TRBD2	TRBV15	15	TRBJ2-1	ATSRDPGLAAYNEQF
TRBD1	TRBV5-1	12	TRBJ2-1	ASSSRTGGDEQF
TRBD1	TRBV3-1/TRBV3-2	14	TRBJ1-4	ASSQEWDRDNEKLF
NA	TRBV3-1/TRBV3-2	15	TRBJ2-5	ASSLSSDPYMGETQY
TRBD1	TRBV5-1	11	TRBJ1-1	ASSRDRGATAF
TRBD1	TRBV10-1	19	TRBJ1-5	ASSESWDRGPPGQVNQPQH
NA	TRBV7-5	17	TRBJ2-2	ARSLGPPEQGGRTGELF
TRBD1	TRBV18	12	TRBJ1-2	ASSPAQGVEGYT
NA	TRBV10-3	10	TRBJ2-7	AISAPNYEQY
NA	TRBV5-1	14	TRBJ2-5	ASSLGGRFSEETQY
TRBD2	TRBV6-1	13	TRBJ2-1	ASTRLAGVKNEQF
TRBD2	TRBV10-3	12	TRBJ2-1	ASRTSGAYNEQF
TRBD1	TRBV5-1	14	TRBJ1-4	ASREGQGRTNEKLF
NA	TRBV6-1	15	TRBJ1-5	ASSEWGQNWDNQPQH
NA	TRBV7-2	14	TRBJ2-3	ASSLAAGSATDTQY
NA	TRBV15	12	TRBJ1-5	ATSRAISNQPQH
NA	TRBV5-6	13	TRBJ1-6	ASSFGQLYNSPLH
NA	TRBV6-5	9	TRBJ1-2	ASSIGVGYT
NA	TRBV7-8	12	TRBJ2-5	ASTPSRSSEGQY
TRBD1	TRBV2	13	TRBJ2-1	ASSDGQGVYNEQF